These 16 T cell receptor beta chains were sequenced from one sample in a study of beta chain features in type 1 diabetes. Since all of the isolated RNA was reverse transcribed, expressed TCRB transcripts were what got sequenced. This table comes from immunoSEQ multiplex PCR, and its TCRdb copy is limited to in-frame clones, with some not included. The repertoire consists of around 300,000 clones, with 8% occurring once and the leading ten covering more than 1%. Sequencing was carried out using central memory CD4+ T cells from blood. These receptors all come from a woman aged 18-29 years in good health.

The chain uses TRBV7-2 and TRBJ2-7; D not certain. The CDR3 loop spans 14 amino acids. Germline values: CDR1 SGHTA, CDR2 FQGNSA. The V gene lost 4 bases and the J gene lost 2 bases, with 12 bases spanning the gap. The CDR3 sequence: CASSSYLETYEQYF. The CDR3 bases are TGTGCCAGCAGCTCCTACCTAGAAACCTACGAGCAGTACTTC. Together with reference TRBV7-2 and TRBJ2-7, the CDR3 gives the full variable domain: GAGVSQSPSNKVTEKGKDVELRCDPISGHTALYWYRQSLGQGLEFLIYFQGNSAPDKSGLPSDRFSAERTGGSVSTLTIQRTQQEDSAVYLCASSSYLETYEQYFGPGTRLTVT.

CDR3 in DNA: TGTGCCAGCAGCTTTGATCTAATGGCCGGGGAGCTGTTTTTT. Protein sequence: CASSFDLMAGELFF. The chain combines TRBV5-5 with TRBJ2-2; D unclear. The germline gives CDR1 SGHKS, CDR2 YYEKEE (reference sequence). CDR3 length: 14 amino acids. Deletions cut 2 bases from V and 6 bases from J, with 11 bases between.

This clone was counted only a few times. V and J are TRBV5-1 and TRBJ2-1; perhaps TRBD2 as D (6 bases). The V end lost 4 bases, the J end lost 6 bases, and 17 bases lay between the germline ends. Germline CDR1 is SGHRS and CDR2 is YFSETQ. This CDR3 is 15 amino acids long. The CDR3: CASSHLGGTANEQFF. For the CDR3, the DNA is TGCGCCAGCAGCCATCTAGGCGGGACCGCCAATGAGCAGTTCTTC.

The rearrangement links TRBV27 to TRBJ1-5; the D is unclear. V was cut by 4 bases and J by 4 bases, with 17 bases left in between. The germline gives CDR1 MNHEY, CDR2 SMNVEV (reference sequence). The length of the CDR3 is 16 residues. The CDR3 reads CASSSLSGFGNQPQHF. The DNA for the CDR3 is TGTGCCAGCAGTTCCCTGTCAGGTTTTGGGAATCAGCCCCAGCATTTT.

The rearrangement uses TRBV7-2 and TRBJ2-5; no clear D. V was trimmed by 5 bases and J by 0 bases, leaving 1 base between them. From germline, CDR1 is SGHTA and CDR2 FQGNSA. CDR3 size: 11 residues. The CDR3 spells CASSNQETQYF. The CDR3 bases are TGTGCCAGCAGCAACCAAGAGACCCAGTACTTC. Full variable domain (outside the CDR3, taken from reference TRBV7-2 and TRBJ2-5): GAGVSQSPSNKVTEKGKDVELRCDPISGHTALYWYRQSLGQGLEFLIYFQGNSAPDKSGLPSDRFSAERTGGSVSTLTIQRTQQEDSAVYLCASSNQETQYFGPGTRLLVL.

The chain's CDR3 is CATQRTSQETQYF. The CDR3 bases are TGTGCCACCCAGAGGACCTCGCAAGAGACCCAGTACTTC. The chain is built from TRBV7-6 and TRBJ2-5; D gene ambiguous. The V end lost 10 bases, the J end lost 2 bases, and 14 bases lay between the germline ends. The CDR3 runs to 13 residues. Per germline, CDR1 SGHVS and CDR2 FNYEAQ.

This clone was picked up many times. The chain links TRBV18 to TRBJ2-1; 9 bases fit TRBD2. V gave up 6 bases and J gave up 0 bases; unmatched junction bases: 6. CDR1 and CDR2 from the germline V gene are KGHSH and LQKENI. The CDR3 has 16 amino acids. The CDR3 DNA sequence: TGTGCCAGCTCCCGACTAGCGGTGAGCTCCTACAATGAGCAGTTCTTC. Its protein product is CASSRLAVSSYNEQFF.

This clone showed up many times. The chain combines TRBV21-1 with TRBJ2-1; the table's D call TRBD1 went unverified against the DNA. TRBV21-1 is marked as a pseudogene. This CDR3 comprises 15 residues. This CDR3 reads CASREGAWSYNEQFF. DNA of the CDR3: TGTGCCAGTCGAGAGGGGGCCTGGTCCTACAATGAGCAGTTCTTC.

This clone was found a few times. This chain joins TRBV6-5 and TRBJ2-1; D not certain. The CDR3 extends over 15 amino acids. The ends were cut back, 0 bases at V and 5 bases at J, with 11 bases in the middle. CDR1 and CDR2 (germline): MNHEY, SVGAGI. The CDR3 bases are TGTGCCAGCAGTTACTCGAGAAGACCCCACAATGAGCAGTTCTTC. Its translation is CASSYSRRPHNEQFF.

This clone was seen a handful of times. This sequence joins TRBV7-8 and TRBJ1-1; TRBD1 might be the D (5 bases). The CDR3 sequence is 12 residues long. Germline CDR1 SGHVS, CDR2 FQNEAQ. V lost 3 bases, J lost 6 bases, and 8 bases lay in between. The CDR3 reads CASSLGRPEAFF. In DNA form, the CDR3 reads TGTGCCAGCAGCTTGGGACGGCCTGAAGCTTTCTTT.

This rearrangement joins TRBV7-6 to TRBJ1-6, with D tentatively TRBD1 (5 bases). Germline loops: CDR1 SGHVS, CDR2 FNYEAQ. This CDR3 comprises 17 residues. V lost 0 bases, J lost 7 bases, and 16 bases lay in between. The CDR3 sequence is CASSLASGTAVNSPLHF. The CDR3 bases are TGTGCCAGCAGCTTAGCATCCGGGACGGCAGTCAATTCACCCCTCCACTTT.

CDR3 sequence reads: CASSPRQGQAFF. The CDR3 nucleotides are TGTGCCAGCAGCCCGAGACAGGGTCAAGCTTTCTTT. The chain recombines TRBV5-4 with TRBJ1-1; the match to TRBD1 covers 7 bases. The CDR3 runs 12 residues. V lost 4 bases, J lost 9 bases, and 6 bases stayed unmatched. CDR1 and CDR2 from the germline V gene are SGHNT and YYREEE (reference sequence).

This clone was detected ten times or more. The J gene is TRBJ1-4, the V gene TRBV27; unclear D gene. Trimming removed 2 bases at V and 10 bases at J, with 8 bases between. The length of the CDR3 is 12 residues. CDR1 is MNHEY, CDR2 SMNVEV, per germline (reference sequence). Written as DNA, the CDR3 is TGTGCCAGCAGTTTACCTCCGGGAAAACTGTTTTTT. It yields the protein CASSLPPGKLFF. The variable domain in full, with the rest retrieved from reference TRBV27 and TRBJ1-4, is EAQVTQNPRYLITVTGKKLTVTCSQNMNHEYMSWYRQDPGLGLRQIYYSMNVEVTDKGDVPEGYKVSRKEKRNFPLILESPSPNQTSLYFCASSLPPGKLFFGSGTQLSVL.

The gene calls are TRBV18 and TRBJ1-6; D is possibly TRBD1 (6 bases). The CDR3 is 13 residues long. Deletions cut 5 bases from V and 10 bases from J, with 12 bases between. The germline V gene has CDR1 KGHSH and CDR2 LQKENI. As DNA, the CDR3 is TGTGCCAGCTCATCCGACAGGAAATCACCCCTCCACTTT. It is translated as CASSSDRKSPLHF.

The chain uses TRBV2 and TRBJ1-1; weak D call: TRBD1 (5 bases). CDR3 length: 13 amino acids. The germline CDR1 and CDR2 sequences are SNHLY and FYNNEI. V dropped 2 bases and J dropped 5 bases, with 9 bases sitting between them. Here the CDR3 reads CASSEQGATEAFF. CDR3 nucleotides: TGTGCCAGCAGTGAACAGGGTGCGACTGAAGCTTTCTTT.

The gene calls are TRBV7-3 and TRBJ2-2; D perhaps matches TRBD2 (5 bases). This CDR3 has 14 residues. Per the germline V gene, CDR1 is SGHTA and CDR2 is FQGTGA. The germline V and J ends were trimmed by 2 bases and 8 bases, with 12 bases remaining between them. The DNA for the CDR3 is TGTGCCAGCAGCTTAGGCCCTAGCTCAGGGGAGCTGTTTTTT. It codes for CASSLGPSSGELFF.